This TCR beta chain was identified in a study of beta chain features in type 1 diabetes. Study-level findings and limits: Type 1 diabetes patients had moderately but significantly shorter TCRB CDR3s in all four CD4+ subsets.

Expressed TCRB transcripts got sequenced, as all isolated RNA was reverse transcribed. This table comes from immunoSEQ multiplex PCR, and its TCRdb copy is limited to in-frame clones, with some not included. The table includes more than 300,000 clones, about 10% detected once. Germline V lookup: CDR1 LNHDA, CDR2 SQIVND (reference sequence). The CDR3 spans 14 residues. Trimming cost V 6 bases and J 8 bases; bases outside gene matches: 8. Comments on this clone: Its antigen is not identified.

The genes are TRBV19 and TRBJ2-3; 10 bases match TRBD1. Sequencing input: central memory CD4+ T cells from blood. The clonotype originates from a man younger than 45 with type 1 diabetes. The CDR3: CASSPGTGDFTQYF. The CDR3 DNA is TGTGCCAGTAGCCCCGGGACAGGGGACTTTACGCAGTATTTT.